These T cell receptor beta chains were read from a single sample in a study of identical twins. MiXCR was run by TCRdb on the 5' RACE reads, yielding one entry per CDR3 protein. The sample has fewer than 500,000 distinct CDR3 sequences; approximately 25% are singletons. This sample also belongs to another study, concerning T cells expressing NK-cell markers.

Source material: CD4+ T cells sorted from blood. All receptors derive from a woman aged 18-29 years in good health. CDR3s include the opening cysteine and the closing phenylalanine or tryptophan. Fields, in order: clone size, D gene, V gene, J gene, CDR3 protein, CDR3 DNA. A D gene is named only where the DNA matches it firmly. The size of a clone is reported for some rows only, either as once, few or many, or as a class for expanded clones.

clone size: -; D gene: -; V gene: TRBV9; J gene: TRBJ2-5; CDR3 protein: CASSVDQGGETQYF; CDR3 DNA: TGTGCCAGCAGCGTAGATCAGGGGGGAGAGACCCAGTACTTC
clone size: few; D gene: -; V gene: TRBV5-1; J gene: TRBJ1-6; CDR3 protein: CASSTSGTEGDTLHF; CDR3 DNA: TGCGCCAGCAGCACCTCCGGGACGGAGGGTGACACCCTCCACTTT
clone size: -; D gene: -; V gene: TRBV3-1; J gene: TRBJ2-7; CDR3 protein: CASSQVSGYEQYF; CDR3 DNA: TGTGCCAGCAGCCAAGTCTCGGGCTACGAGCAGTACTTC
clone size: -; D gene: -; V gene: TRBV12-3/TRBV12-4; J gene: TRBJ2-6; CDR3 protein: CASSLRESGANVLTF; CDR3 DNA: TGTGCCAGCAGTTTAAGGGAGTCTGGGGCCAACGTCCTGACTTTC
clone size: few; D gene: -; V gene: TRBV12-3/TRBV12-4; J gene: TRBJ2-5; CDR3 protein: CASSDLQETQYF; CDR3 DNA: TGTGCCAGCAGCGATCTTCAAGAGACCCAGTACTTC
clone size: -; D gene: -; V gene: TRBV20-1; J gene: TRBJ2-6; CDR3 protein: CSARGDSGANVLTF; CDR3 DNA: TGCAGTGCTAGGGGAGACTCTGGGGCCAACGTCCTGACTTTC
clone size: -; D gene: -; V gene: TRBV7-6; J gene: TRBJ2-1; CDR3 protein: CASSSRVGILTNEQFF; CDR3 DNA: TGTGCCAGCAGCTCAAGGGTCGGTATTCTGACTAATGAGCAGTTCTTC
clone size: -; D gene: TRBD1; V gene: TRBV12-3/TRBV12-4; J gene: TRBJ1-2; CDR3 protein: CASSSRQGARSGYTF; CDR3 DNA: TGTGCCAGCAGTTCTCGACAGGGGGCACGGAGTGGCTACACCTTC
clone size: -; D gene: TRBD2; V gene: TRBV3-1; J gene: TRBJ2-1; CDR3 protein: CASSQLGEGTSGMVF; CDR3 DNA: TGTGCCAGCAGCCAATTGGGAGAGGGGACTAGCGGGATGGTCTTC
clone size: few; D gene: TRBD1; V gene: TRBV20-1; J gene: TRBJ2-1; CDR3 protein: CSARATGALGLNHNEQFF; CDR3 DNA: TGCAGTGCTAGAGCGACAGGGGCGCTTGGTTTAAATCACAATGAGCAGTTCTTC
clone size: -; D gene: -; V gene: TRBV3-1; J gene: TRBJ2-5; CDR3 protein: CASSQRPTQETQYF; CDR3 DNA: TGTGCCAGCAGCCAAAGACCAACACAAGAGACCCAGTACTTC
clone size: few; D gene: -; V gene: TRBV5-1; J gene: TRBJ1-1; CDR3 protein: CASREDSFEAFF; CDR3 DNA: TGCGCCAGCCGCGAAGACAGCTTTGAAGCTTTCTTT
clone size: -; D gene: -; V gene: TRBV10-3; J gene: TRBJ1-6; CDR3 protein: CAISESRGGSYNSPLHF; CDR3 DNA: TGTGCCATCAGTGAGTCCCGGGGAGGGTCCTATAATTCACCCCTCCACTTT
clone size: few; D gene: -; V gene: TRBV30; J gene: TRBJ2-2; CDR3 protein: CAWSVTGQHTGELFF; CDR3 DNA: TGTGCCTGGAGTGTAACGGGACAACACACCGGGGAGCTGTTTTTT
clone size: few; D gene: -; V gene: TRBV6-2/TRBV6-3; J gene: TRBJ1-4; CDR3 protein: CATSRGGDEKLFF; CDR3 DNA: TGTGCCACCAGCCGGGGTGGCGACGAAAAACTGTTTTTT
clone size: few; D gene: -; V gene: TRBV5-1; J gene: TRBJ1-2; CDR3 protein: CASSPRPGGTEGYTF; CDR3 DNA: TGCGCCAGCAGCCCCCGACCGGGGGGGACGGAAGGCTACACCTTC
clone size: -; D gene: TRBD2; V gene: TRBV5-4; J gene: TRBJ2-7; CDR3 protein: CASSNRERGSYEQYF; CDR3 DNA: TGTGCCAGCAGTAACCGGGAGCGGGGCTCCTACGAGCAGTACTTC